The present T cell receptor beta chain was sequenced within a study of blood T cell repertoires in COVID-19. Study-wide context: Both acute and convalescent COVID-19 samples were obtained from the United States, Italy and Spain.

In germline, CDR1 is LGHNT, CDR2 FRNRAP. This CDR3 has 15 residues. The V and J ends lost 7 bases and 8 bases, in that order; junction bases with no gene match: 14. Assay: immunoSEQ multiplex PCR; the TCRdb copy retains only in-frame clones and omits some. The sample holds hundreds of thousands of clones, about four fifths seen once. Recruits, aged roughly 18 to 95 years, lived in 25 or so US areas. Participants classified as exposed had met a COVID-19 case within 2 weeks before study entry. Sequencing was done on a sample of PBMCs or T cells enriched from blood (not recorded which). This sequence was found in a woman aged 45-65 years who had been exposed to COVID-19. The chain is built from TRBV12-5 and TRBJ1-2; 9 bases line up with TRBD1. As DNA, the CDR3 is TGTGCTAGTGCTACTCCGGGACAGGGATTCGCCGGCTACACCTTC. Its translation: CASATPGQGFAGYTF.